The T cell receptor beta chain under discussion was sequenced for a study of Graves' ophthalmopathy and Graves' hyperthyroidism. Findings of the study overall: The majority of expanded thyroid clonotypes above 0.001 frequency also occurred in blood.

V lost 5 bases to trimming and J lost 7 bases, with 18 bases between them. CDR1 and CDR2 from the germline V gene are SGHTA and FQGNSA. The length of the CDR3 is 15 residues. Using RNA transcripts, the TCR beta CDR3 regions were amplified. Second-round multiplex PCR came after first-round RT-PCR with HTBI primers. TCRdb called the multiplex PCR reads again in MiXCR, with one record for every CDR3 protein. The sample holds about half a million distinct CDR3 sequences, about 15% seen once. For donors with ophthalmopathy, the disease showed moderate-to-severe activity, reached CAS ≥3 and NOSPECS ≥4, and had lasted under 3 months. Other autoimmune diseases, uncontrolled infections, pregnancy or lactation excluded patients from enrollment. The authors isolated PBMCs from 8 to 10 ml of fresh peripheral blood. This clonotype occurred many times. Its antigen is unidentified.

The receptor comes from a young woman with Graves' ophthalmopathy. This chain joins TRBV7-2 and TRBJ1-5, with D perhaps matching TRBD1 (5 bases). Material for sequencing was blood. This CDR3 reads CASSPWDGGGQPQHF. For the CDR3, the DNA is TGTGCCAGCAGCCCATGGGACGGCGGGGGACAGCCCCAGCATTTT.